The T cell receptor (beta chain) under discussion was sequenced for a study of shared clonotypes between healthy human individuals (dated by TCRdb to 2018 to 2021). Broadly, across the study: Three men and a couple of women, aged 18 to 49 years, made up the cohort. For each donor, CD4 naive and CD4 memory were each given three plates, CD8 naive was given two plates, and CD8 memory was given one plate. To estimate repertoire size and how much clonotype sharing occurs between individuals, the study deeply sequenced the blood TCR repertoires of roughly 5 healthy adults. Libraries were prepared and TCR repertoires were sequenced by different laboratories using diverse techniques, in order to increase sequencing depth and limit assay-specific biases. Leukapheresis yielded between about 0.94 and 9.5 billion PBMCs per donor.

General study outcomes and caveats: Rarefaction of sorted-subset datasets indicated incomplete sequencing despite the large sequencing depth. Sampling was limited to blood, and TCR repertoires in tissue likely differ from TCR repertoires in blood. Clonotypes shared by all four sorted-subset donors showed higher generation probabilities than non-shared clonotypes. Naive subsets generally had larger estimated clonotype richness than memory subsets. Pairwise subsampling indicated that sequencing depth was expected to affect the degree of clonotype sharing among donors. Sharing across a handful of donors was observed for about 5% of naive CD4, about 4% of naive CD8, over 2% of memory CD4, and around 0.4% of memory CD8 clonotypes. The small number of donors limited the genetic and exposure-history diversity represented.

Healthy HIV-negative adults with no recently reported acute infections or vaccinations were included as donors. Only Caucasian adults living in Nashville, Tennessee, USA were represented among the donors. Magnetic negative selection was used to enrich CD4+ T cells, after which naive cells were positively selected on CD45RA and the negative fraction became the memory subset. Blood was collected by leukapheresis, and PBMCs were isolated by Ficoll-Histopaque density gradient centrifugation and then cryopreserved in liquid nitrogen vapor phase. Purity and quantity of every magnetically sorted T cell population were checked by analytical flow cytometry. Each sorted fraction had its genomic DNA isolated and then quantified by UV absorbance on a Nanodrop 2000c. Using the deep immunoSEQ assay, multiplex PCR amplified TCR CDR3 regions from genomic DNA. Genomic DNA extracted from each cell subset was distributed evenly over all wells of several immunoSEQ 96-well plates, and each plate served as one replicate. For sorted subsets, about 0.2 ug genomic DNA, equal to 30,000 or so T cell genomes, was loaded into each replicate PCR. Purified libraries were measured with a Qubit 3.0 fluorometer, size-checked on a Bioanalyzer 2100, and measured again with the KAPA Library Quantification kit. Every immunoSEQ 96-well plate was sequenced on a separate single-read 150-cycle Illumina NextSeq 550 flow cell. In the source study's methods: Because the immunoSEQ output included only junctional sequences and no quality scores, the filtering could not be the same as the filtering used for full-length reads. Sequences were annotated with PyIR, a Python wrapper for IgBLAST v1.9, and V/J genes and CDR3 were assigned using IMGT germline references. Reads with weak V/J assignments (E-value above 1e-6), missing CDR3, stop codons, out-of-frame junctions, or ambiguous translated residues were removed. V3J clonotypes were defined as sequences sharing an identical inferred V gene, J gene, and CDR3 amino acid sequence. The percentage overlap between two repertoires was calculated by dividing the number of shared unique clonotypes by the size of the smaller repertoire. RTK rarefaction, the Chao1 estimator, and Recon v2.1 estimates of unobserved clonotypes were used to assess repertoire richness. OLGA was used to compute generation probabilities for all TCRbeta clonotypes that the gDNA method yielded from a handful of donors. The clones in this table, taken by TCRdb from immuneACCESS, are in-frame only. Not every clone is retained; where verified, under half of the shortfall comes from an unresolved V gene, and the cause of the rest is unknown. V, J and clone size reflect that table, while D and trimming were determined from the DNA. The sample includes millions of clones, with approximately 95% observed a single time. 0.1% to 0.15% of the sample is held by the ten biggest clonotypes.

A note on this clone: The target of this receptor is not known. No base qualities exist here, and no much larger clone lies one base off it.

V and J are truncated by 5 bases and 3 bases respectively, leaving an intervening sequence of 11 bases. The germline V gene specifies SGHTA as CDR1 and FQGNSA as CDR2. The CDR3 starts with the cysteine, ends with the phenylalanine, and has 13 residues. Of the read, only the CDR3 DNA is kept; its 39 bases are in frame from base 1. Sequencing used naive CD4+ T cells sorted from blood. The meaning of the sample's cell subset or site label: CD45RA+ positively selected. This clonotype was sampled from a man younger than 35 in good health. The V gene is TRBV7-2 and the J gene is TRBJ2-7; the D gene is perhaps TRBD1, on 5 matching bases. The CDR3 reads CASSRIQGYEQYF. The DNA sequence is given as TGTGCCAGCAGCCGAATCCAGGGCTACGAGCAGTACTTC.